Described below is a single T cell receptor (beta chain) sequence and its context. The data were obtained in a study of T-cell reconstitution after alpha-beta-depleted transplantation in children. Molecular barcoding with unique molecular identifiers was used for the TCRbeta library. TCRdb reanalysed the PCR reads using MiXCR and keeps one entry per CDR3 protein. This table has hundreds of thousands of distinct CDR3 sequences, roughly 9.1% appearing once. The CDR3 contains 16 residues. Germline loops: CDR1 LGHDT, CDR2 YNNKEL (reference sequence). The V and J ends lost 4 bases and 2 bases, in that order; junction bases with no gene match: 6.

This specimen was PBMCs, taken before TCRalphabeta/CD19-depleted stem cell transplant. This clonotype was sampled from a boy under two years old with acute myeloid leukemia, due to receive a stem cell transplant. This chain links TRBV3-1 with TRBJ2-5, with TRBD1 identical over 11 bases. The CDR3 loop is CASSLPGQGVQETQYF. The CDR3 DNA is TGTGCCAGCAGCCTACCGGGACAGGGGGTTCAAGAGACCCAGTACTTC.